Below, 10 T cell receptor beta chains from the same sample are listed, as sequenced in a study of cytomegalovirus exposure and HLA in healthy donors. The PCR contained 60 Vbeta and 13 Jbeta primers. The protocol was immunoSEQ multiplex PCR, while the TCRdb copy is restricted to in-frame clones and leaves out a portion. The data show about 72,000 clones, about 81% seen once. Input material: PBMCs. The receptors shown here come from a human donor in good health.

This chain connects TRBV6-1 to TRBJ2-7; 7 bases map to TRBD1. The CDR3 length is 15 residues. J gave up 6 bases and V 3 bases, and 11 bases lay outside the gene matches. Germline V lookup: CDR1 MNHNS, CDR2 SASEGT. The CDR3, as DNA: TGTGCCAGCAGTGACTCGACAGGGAGTGGTTTCGAGCAGTACTTC. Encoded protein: CASSDSTGSGFEQYF.

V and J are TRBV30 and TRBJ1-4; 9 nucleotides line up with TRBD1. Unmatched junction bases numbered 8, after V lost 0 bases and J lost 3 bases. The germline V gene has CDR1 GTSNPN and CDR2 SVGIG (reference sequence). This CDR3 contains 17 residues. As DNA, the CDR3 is TGTGCCTGGAGTGTAGGACAGGGGTTTAGTTCTAATGAAAAACTGTTTTTT. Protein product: CAWSVGQGFSSNEKLFF. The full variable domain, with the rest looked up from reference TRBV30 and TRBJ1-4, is SQTIHQWPATLVQPVGSPLSLECTVEGTSNPNLYWYRQAAGRGLQLLFYSVGIGQISSEVPQNLSASRPQDRQFILSSKKLLLSDSGFYLCAWSVGQGFSSNEKLFFGSGTQLSVL.

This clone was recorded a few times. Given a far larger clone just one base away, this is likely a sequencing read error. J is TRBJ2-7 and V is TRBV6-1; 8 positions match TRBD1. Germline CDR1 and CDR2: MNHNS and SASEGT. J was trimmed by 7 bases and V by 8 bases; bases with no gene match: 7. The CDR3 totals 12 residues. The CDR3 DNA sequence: TGTGCCAGCGCAGGGGGCGCAGGAGAGCAGTACTTC. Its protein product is CASAGGAGEQYF.

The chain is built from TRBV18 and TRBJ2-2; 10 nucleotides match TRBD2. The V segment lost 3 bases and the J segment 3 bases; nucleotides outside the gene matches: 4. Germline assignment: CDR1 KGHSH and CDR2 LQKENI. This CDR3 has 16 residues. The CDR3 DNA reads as TGTGCCAGCTCACCGAGCGGGGGGGCAGACACCGGGGAGCTGTTTTTT. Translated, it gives CASSPSGGADTGELFF. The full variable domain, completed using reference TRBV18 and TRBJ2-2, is NAGVMQNPRHLVRRRGQEARLRCSPMKGHSHVYWYRQLPEEGLKFMVYLQKENIIDESGMPKERFSAEFPKEGPSILRIQQVVRGDSAAYFCASSPSGGADTGELFFGEGSRLTVL.

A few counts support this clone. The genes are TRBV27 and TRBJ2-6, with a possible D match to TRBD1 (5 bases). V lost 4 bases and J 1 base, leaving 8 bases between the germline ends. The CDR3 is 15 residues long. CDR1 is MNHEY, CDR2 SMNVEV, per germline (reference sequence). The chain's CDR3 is CASSSRASGANVLTF. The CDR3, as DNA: TGTGCCAGCAGTTCCAGGGCTTCTGGGGCCAACGTCCTGACTTTC.

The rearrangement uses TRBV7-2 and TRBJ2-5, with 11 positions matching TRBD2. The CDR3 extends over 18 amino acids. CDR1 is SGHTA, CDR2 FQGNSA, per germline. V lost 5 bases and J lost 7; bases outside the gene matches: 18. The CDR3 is CASSLQLGAGTSGGTQYF. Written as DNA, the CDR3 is TGTGCCAGCAGCCTTCAATTGGGGGCCGGGACTAGCGGTGGGACCCAGTACTTC. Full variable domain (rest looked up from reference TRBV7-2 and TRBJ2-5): GAGVSQSPSNKVTEKGKDVELRCDPISGHTALYWYRQSLGQGLEFLIYFQGNSAPDKSGLPSDRFSAERTGGSVSTLTIQRTQQEDSAVYLCASSLQLGAGTSGGTQYFGPGTRLLVL.

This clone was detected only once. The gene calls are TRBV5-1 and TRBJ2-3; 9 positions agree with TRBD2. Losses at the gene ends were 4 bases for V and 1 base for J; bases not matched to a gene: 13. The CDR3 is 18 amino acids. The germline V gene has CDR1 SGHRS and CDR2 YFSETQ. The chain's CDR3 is CASSPRGGAVEGTDTQYF. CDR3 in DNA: TGCGCCAGCAGCCCCCGCGGGGGGGCGGTTGAAGGCACAGATACGCAGTATTTT. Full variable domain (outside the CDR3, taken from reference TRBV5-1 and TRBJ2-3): KAGVTQTPRYLIKTRGQQVTLSCSPISGHRSVSWYQQTPGQGLQFLFEYFSETQRNKGNFPGRFSGRQFSNSRSEMNVSTLELGDSALYLCASSPRGGAVEGTDTQYFGPGTRLTVL.

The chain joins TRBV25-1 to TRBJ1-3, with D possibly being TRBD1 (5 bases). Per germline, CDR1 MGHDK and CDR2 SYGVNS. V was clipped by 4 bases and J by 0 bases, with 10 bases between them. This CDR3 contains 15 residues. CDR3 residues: CASSGSGGSGNTIYF. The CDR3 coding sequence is TGTGCCAGCAGTGGGTCCGGGGGCTCTGGAAACACCATATATTTT.

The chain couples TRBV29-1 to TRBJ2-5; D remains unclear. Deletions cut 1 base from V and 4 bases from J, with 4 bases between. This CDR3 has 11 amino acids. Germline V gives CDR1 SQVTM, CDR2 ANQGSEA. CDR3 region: CSVEVGETQYF. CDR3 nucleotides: TGCAGCGTTGAAGTCGGAGAGACCCAGTACTTC.

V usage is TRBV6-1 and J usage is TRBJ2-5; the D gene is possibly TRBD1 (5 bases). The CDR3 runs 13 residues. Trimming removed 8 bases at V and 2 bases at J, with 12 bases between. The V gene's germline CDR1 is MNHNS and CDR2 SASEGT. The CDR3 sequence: CASAATVQETQYF. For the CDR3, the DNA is TGTGCCAGCGCCGCGACAGTTCAAGAGACCCAGTACTTC.